Reported below is one T cell receptor (beta chain). The data were taken from a study of PD-L1 blockade in urothelial cancer. Study information: Timepoints chosen for blood analysis were 3 weeks (second dose) and 6 weeks after treatment start.

This CDR3 has 15 residues. Germline CDR1 is SGHRS and CDR2 is YFSETQ. V was clipped by 0 bases and J by 3 bases; unmatched bases: 4. Time point defined: pretreatment peripheral blood. Using immunoSEQ multiplex PCR, the repertoire was profiled, and TCRdb retains in-frame clones only, with some absent. There are about 35,000 clones in the sample; roughly 82% occur only once, and roughly 7% lies in the top ten. The genes are TRBV5-1 and TRBJ2-7; 9 bases match TRBD1. The clonotype comes from a man aged 55 to 70 with urothelial cancer. The source material was PBMCs, sampled around atezolizumab (anti-PD-L1) treatment. The CDR3 DNA is TGCGCCAGCAGCTTGGAGGGACAGGGTGGCTACGAGCAGTACTTC. It yields the protein CASSLEGQGGYEQYF.